This TCR beta chain appears in the sequencing data of a study of blood T cell repertoires in COVID-19. Study-wide background: Acute and convalescent COVID-19 specimens originated in the United States, Italy and Spain.

The germline gives CDR1 MNHNS, CDR2 SASEGT. Trimming took 0 bases from V and 7 from J, leaving 15 bases between them. CDR3 length equals 16 residues. As processed by the authors: Estimation of nucleated cell counts relied on the amplification of reference gene primers. Repertoires were generated with immunoSEQ multiplex PCR, while TCRdb's copy carries only in-frame clones and drops some. V, J and clone size are taken as reported in that table, and D and trimming were inferred from the DNA itself. The table has 80,000 or so clones, about 80% seen once. The sequence was obtained from a man in his forties or fifties with active or convalescent COVID-19. The sequenced material came from peripheral blood. The chain employs TRBV6-1 and TRBJ1-4; D might be TRBD1 (5 bases). The CDR3 nucleotides read TGTGCCAGCAGTGAAGCGCTGGGGAGGGACGGTGAAAAACTGTTTTTT. It specifies CASSEALGRDGEKLFF.